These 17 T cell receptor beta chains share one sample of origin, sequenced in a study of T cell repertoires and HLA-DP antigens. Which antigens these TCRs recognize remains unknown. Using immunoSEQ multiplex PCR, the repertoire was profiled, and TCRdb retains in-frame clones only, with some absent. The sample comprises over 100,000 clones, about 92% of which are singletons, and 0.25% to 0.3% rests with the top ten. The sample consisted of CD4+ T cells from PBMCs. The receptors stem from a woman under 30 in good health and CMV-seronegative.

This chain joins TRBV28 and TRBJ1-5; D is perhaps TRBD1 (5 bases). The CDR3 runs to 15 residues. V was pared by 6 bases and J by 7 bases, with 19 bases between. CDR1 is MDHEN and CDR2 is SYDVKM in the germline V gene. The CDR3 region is CASRPSMGVGQPQHF. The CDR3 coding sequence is TGTGCCAGCAGGCCGTCTATGGGGGTGGGGCAGCCCCAGCATTTT.

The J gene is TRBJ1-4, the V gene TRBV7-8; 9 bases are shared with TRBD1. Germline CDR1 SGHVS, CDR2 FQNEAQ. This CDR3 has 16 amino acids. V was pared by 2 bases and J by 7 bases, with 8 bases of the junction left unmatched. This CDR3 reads CASSLRRDRVLEKLFF. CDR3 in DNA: TGTGCCAGCAGCTTAAGGCGGGACAGGGTACTTGAAAAACTGTTTTTT.

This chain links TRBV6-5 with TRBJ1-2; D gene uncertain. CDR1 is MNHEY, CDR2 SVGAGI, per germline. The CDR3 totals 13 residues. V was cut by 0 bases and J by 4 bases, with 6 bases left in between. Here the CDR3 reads CASSYSNSYGYTF. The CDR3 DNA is TGTGCCAGCAGTTACTCGAATAGCTATGGCTACACCTTC.

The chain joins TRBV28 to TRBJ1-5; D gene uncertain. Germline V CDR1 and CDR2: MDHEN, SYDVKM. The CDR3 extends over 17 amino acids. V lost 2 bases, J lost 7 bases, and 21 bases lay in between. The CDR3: CASSLASAGTLSQPQHF. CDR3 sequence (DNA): TGTGCCAGCAGTTTAGCGTCTGCAGGCACCTTAAGCCAGCCCCAGCATTTT.

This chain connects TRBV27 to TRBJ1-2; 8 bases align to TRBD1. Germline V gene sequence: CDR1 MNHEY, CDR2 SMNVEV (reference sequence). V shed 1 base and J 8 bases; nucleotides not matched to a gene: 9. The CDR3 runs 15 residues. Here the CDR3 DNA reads TGTGCCAGCAGTTTATACCGTGGGACAGGTTTGGGCTACACCTTC. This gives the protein CASSLYRGTGLGYTF.

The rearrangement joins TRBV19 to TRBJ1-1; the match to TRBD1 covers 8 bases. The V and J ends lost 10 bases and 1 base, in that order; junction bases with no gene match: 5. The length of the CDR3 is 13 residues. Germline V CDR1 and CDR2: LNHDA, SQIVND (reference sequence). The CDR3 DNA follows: TGTGCCACCCAGGGGGCCCCGAACACTGAAGCTTTCTTT. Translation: CATQGAPNTEAFF. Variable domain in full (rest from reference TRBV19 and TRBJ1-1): DGGITQSPKYLFRKEGQNVTLSCEQNLNHDAMYWYRQDPGQGLRLIYYSQIVNDFQKGDIAEGYSVSREKKESFPLTVTSAQKNPTAFYLCATQGAPNTEAFFGQGTRLTVV.

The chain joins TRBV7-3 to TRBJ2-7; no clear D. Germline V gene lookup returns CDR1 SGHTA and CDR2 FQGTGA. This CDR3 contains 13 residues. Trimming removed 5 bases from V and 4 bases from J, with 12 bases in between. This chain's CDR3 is CASSPSVLYEQYF. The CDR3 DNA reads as TGTGCCAGCAGCCCGAGTGTGTTATACGAGCAGTACTTC.

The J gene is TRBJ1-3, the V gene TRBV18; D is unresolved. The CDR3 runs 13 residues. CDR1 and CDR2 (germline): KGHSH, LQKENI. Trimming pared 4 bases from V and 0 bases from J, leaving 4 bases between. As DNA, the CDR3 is TGTGCCAGCTCACGAAGCTCTGGAAACACCATATATTTT. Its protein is CASSRSSGNTIYF.

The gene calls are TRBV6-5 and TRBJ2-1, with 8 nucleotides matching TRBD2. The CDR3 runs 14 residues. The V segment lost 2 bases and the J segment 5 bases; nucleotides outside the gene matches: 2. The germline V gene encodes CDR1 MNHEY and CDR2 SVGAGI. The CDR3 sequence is CASSYTLADNEQFF. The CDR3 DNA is TGTGCCAGCAGTTACACACTAGCGGACAATGAGCAGTTCTTC.

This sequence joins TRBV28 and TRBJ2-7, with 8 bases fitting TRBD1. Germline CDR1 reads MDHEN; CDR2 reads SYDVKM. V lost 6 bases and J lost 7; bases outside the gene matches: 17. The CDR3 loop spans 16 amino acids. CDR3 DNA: TGTGCCAGCAGCCCCCCCTCTCGTCGGGGACAGGAAGAGCAGTACGTC. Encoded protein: CASSPPSRRGQEEQYV.

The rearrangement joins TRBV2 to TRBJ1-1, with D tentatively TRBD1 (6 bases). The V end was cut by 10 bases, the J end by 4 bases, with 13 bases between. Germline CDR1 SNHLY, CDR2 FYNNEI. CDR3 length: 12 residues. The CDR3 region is CATRGRGTEAFF. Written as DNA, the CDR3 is TGTGCCACCAGGGGACGTGGCACTGAAGCTTTCTTT.

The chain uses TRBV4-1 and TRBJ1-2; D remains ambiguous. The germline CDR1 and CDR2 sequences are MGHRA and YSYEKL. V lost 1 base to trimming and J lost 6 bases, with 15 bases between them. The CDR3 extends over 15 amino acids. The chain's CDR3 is CASSQAFPTANGYTF. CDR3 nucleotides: TGCGCCAGCAGCCAAGCCTTTCCGACGGCCAATGGCTACACCTTC.

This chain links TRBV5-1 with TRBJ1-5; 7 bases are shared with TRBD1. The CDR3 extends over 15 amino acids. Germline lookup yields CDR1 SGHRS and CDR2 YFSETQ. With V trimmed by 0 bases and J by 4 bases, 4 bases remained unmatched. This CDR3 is CASSLGDSLNQPQHF. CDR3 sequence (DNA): TGCGCCAGCAGCTTGGGGGACAGCTTAAATCAGCCCCAGCATTTT.

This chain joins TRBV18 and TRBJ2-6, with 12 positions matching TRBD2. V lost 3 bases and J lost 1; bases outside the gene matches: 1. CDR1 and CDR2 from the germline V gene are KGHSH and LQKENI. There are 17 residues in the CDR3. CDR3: CASSPTSGRSGANVLTF. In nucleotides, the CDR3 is TGTGCCAGCTCACCCACTAGCGGGAGGTCTGGGGCCAACGTCCTGACTTTC.

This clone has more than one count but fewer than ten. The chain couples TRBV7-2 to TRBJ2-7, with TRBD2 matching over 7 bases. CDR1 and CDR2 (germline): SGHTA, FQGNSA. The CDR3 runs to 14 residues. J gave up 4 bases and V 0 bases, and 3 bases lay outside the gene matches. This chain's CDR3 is CASSLAGGPYEQYF. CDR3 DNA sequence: TGTGCCAGCAGCTTAGCGGGAGGGCCGTACGAGCAGTACTTC.

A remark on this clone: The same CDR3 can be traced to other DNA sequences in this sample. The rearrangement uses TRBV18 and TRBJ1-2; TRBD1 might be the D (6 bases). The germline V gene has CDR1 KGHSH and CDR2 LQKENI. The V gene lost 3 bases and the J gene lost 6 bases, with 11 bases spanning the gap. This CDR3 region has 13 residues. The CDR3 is CASSPGQGHGYTF. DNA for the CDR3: TGTGCCAGCTCACCGGGCCAGGGGCATGGCTACACCTTC.

CDR3 residues: CASTGQPNSPLHF. The CDR3 DNA is TGTGCCAGCACCGGACAGCCTAATTCACCCCTCCACTTT. The chain uses TRBV6-4 and TRBJ1-6, with D perhaps TRBD1 (6 bases). The CDR3 loop spans 13 amino acids. The V and J ends lost 7 bases and 6 bases respectively, with 10 bases between them. Per germline, CDR1 MRHNA and CDR2 SNTAGT.